This TCR beta chain originates from a study of blood T cell repertoires in COVID-19. Study overall: Samples of COVID-19 (acute and convalescent) were obtained from the United States, Italy and Spain. T cells, B-cell-depleted T cells, or PBMCs provided the cDNA or gDNA that served as material.

Germline V gene data show CDR1 as KGHSH and CDR2 as LQKENI. The CDR3 runs 16 residues. V dropped 3 bases and J dropped 4 bases, with 16 bases sitting between them. In the original analysis: Cell counts per sample came from amplifying reference gene primers. Libraries were prepared by immunoSEQ multiplex PCR; TCRdb keeps only in-frame clonotypes and omits some of them. V and J calls plus clone size are reproduced from that table; the DNA served to infer D and trimming. Here the sample spans just under 60,000 clones, roughly 88% being singletons. This TCR was recovered from a man aged 55 to 70 with acute or convalescent COVID-19. The chain carries TRBV18 and TRBJ2-1; TRBD2 is a possible D gene (6 bases). Sequenced material: peripheral blood. Written as DNA, the CDR3 is TGTGCCAGCTCACCCCCCGGGCTAGCGAATTACAATGAGCAGTTCTTC. Protein sequence: CASSPPGLANYNEQFF.